This T cell receptor (beta chain) was captured in a study of graft-versus-host responses after intestinal transplantation. Study-level points and caveats: Early declines in HvG clones that occurred post-transplant were associated with peak circulating GvH clone levels.

A note on this clone: What it binds is unknown.

Graft material was processed, releasing intraepithelial and lamina propria lymphocytes. The repertoire was sequenced with immunoSEQ multiplex PCR; TCRdb's copy has only in-frame clones and lacks some. The repertoire holds over 7,500 clones, approximately 80% seen once, with around 20% in the top ten. CDR3 size: 17 residues. Trimming shortened V by 2 bases and J by 7 bases, and 23 bases separated the two germline ends. Looked up from germline, CDR1 is SEHNR and CDR2 is FQNEAQ (reference sequence). The rearrangement links TRBV7-9 to TRBJ1-2; no definite D call. The sequence was obtained from a human patient who received an intestinal transplant, so some T cells may come from the graft donor. The sample consisted of ileum tissue, taken about 430 days after intestinal transplantation. CDR3 protein: CASSLLVGSVGLSGYTF. The CDR3 coding sequence is TGTGCCAGCAGCTTACTCGTCGGATCCGTCGGGCTGAGTGGCTACACCTTC.